Sequencing of this TCR beta chain was carried out in a study of T cell responses to AZD1222 COVID-19 vaccine. A word on this clone: Its antigen is currently unknown.

Deletions cut 3 bases from V and 0 bases from J, with 6 bases between. Per the germline V gene, CDR1 is SGHTA and CDR2 is FQGNSA. The CDR3 is 13 amino acids. The assay was immunoSEQ multiplex PCR, and TCRdb's table has in-frame clones only and misses some. The sample has 110,000 or so clones, roughly 88% seen once. Study outcomes and limitations: At baseline, seropositivity was found in only 5 to 7 AZD1222 recipients. Donors skewed white British and female; clonal diversity was possibly underestimated. Scientists sampled the repertoires only once the peak T cell response had passed. Elevations in Spike-specific TCR breadth and depth followed administration of two AZD1222 doses.

Here the sequenced sample was peripheral blood, taken on day 0 of AZD1222 vaccination. The V gene is TRBV7-2, the J gene TRBJ2-7; D unclear. This TCR came from an adult in good health. Here the CDR3 DNA reads TGTGCCAGCAGCTTCAGTCCCTCCTACGAGCAGTACTTC. Residues: CASSFSPSYEQYF.